This is a list of T cell receptor beta chains from one sample in a study of T cells in Graves' hyperthyroidism and ophthalmopathy. TCRdb ran MiXCR on the multiplex PCR reads and lists one entry per CDR3 protein. The table shows a few hundred thousand distinct CDR3 sequences, with under 60% occurring only once. Sequencing input: peripheral blood or thyroid tissue (not recorded which). These receptors all come from a woman aged 18 to 35 with Graves' hyperthyroidism. Each CDR3 is given with its conserved first and last residue. Fields, in order: CDR3 DNA, CDR3 protein, D gene, clone size, V gene, J gene. A D gene is named only where the DNA matches it firmly. Only part of the rows carry a size: once, few, many, or a class if the clone is expanded.

CDR3nt: TGTGCCAACAGCGCAACAGAGACACAAGAGACCCAGTACTTC
CDR3aa: CANSATETQETQYF
d_gene: -
abundance: -
v_gene: TRBV10-3
j_gene: TRBJ2-5

CDR3nt: TGCAGGGACTTGGGCCTACCAGGCTTCCAGGCTGAAGCTTTCTTT
CDR3aa: CRDLGLPGFQAEAFF
d_gene: -
abundance: -
v_gene: TRBV20-1
j_gene: TRBJ1-1

CDR3nt: TGTGCCAGCAAACGGGGCGATGATTATGGCTACACCTTC
CDR3aa: CASKRGDDYGYTF
d_gene: -
abundance: few
v_gene: TRBV9
j_gene: TRBJ1-2

CDR3nt: TGTGCCATCAGTGTGGGTCAGGGCGGACCGAACACTGAAGCTTTCTTT
CDR3aa: CAISVGQGGPNTEAFF
d_gene: -
abundance: -
v_gene: TRBV10-3
j_gene: TRBJ1-1

CDR3nt: TGTGCCAGCTCACCCCCACGGGTTGTGGGGAACACTGAAGCTTTCTTT
CDR3aa: CASSPPRVVGNTEAFF
d_gene: -
abundance: -
v_gene: TRBV25-1
j_gene: TRBJ1-1

CDR3nt: TGTGCCACCAGCAGAGGTGGGAGGGCGAAAGATGGCTACACCTTC
CDR3aa: CATSRGGRAKDGYTF
d_gene: -
abundance: -
v_gene: TRBV15
j_gene: TRBJ1-2

CDR3nt: TGTGCCAGCAGCCCAGGATGGGGGGGTGGCTACACCTTC
CDR3aa: CASSPGWGGGYTF
d_gene: -
abundance: many
v_gene: TRBV7-2
j_gene: TRBJ1-2

CDR3nt: TGTGCCAGCAGCTTAATGGTGACAGATACGCAGTATTTT
CDR3aa: CASSLMVTDTQYF
d_gene: -
abundance: -
v_gene: TRBV7-2
j_gene: TRBJ2-3

CDR3nt: TGTGCCAGCAGCCAAGACGCGCAGTCCTACGAGCAGTACTTC
CDR3aa: CASSQDAQSYEQYF
d_gene: -
abundance: many
v_gene: TRBV3-1
j_gene: TRBJ2-7

CDR3nt: TGTGCCAGCTCACACAGACAGGGGGCGATTGGAGAGACCCAGTACTTC
CDR3aa: CASSHRQGAIGETQYF
d_gene: TRBD1
abundance: -
v_gene: TRBV18
j_gene: TRBJ2-5

CDR3nt: TGTGCCAGCAGATACAAGCGGGAGGGGGGAGAGACCCAGTACTTC
CDR3aa: CASRYKREGGETQYF
d_gene: TRBD2
abundance: -
v_gene: TRBV7-2
j_gene: TRBJ2-5

CDR3nt: TGTGCCACCAGCAGAGCATCAGGTTCACCCCTCCACTTT
CDR3aa: CATSRASGSPLHF
d_gene: -
abundance: many
v_gene: TRBV15
j_gene: TRBJ1-6

CDR3nt: TGCAGTGCTAAAGATCGGAGTAGCGGGCACAACAGGGGAGAGACCCAGTACTTC
CDR3aa: CSAKDRSSGHNRGETQYF
d_gene: -
abundance: many
v_gene: TRBV20-1
j_gene: TRBJ2-5

CDR3nt: TGTGCCAGCAAGCCGGGACAGCTTCAAGAGACCCAGTACTTC
CDR3aa: CASKPGQLQETQYF
d_gene: TRBD1
abundance: many
v_gene: TRBV12-3/TRBV12-4
j_gene: TRBJ2-5

CDR3nt: TGCAGCTCCGGGACAGGGTTCTTTGGGGCCAACGTCCTGACTTTC
CDR3aa: CSSGTGFFGANVLTF
d_gene: TRBD1
abundance: -
v_gene: TRBV29-1
j_gene: TRBJ2-6

CDR3nt: TGCGCCAGCAGCTTGCGGGACATTGCCCTCTACGAGCAGTACTTC
CDR3aa: CASSLRDIALYEQYF
d_gene: -
abundance: -
v_gene: TRBV5-1
j_gene: TRBJ2-7

CDR3nt: TGTGCCACCCGGGACAGAGCCTACGAGCAGTACTTC
CDR3aa: CATRDRAYEQYF
d_gene: TRBD1
abundance: few
v_gene: TRBV10-3
j_gene: TRBJ2-7

CDR3nt: TGTGCCACCAGTGATTTTGGAGGTCAAGAGACCCAGTACTTC
CDR3aa: CATSDFGGQETQYF
d_gene: -
abundance: many
v_gene: TRBV24-1
j_gene: TRBJ2-5

CDR3nt: TGTGCTAGATCCGGACTAGCGGACGAGCAGTACTTC
CDR3aa: CARSGLADEQYF
d_gene: TRBD2
abundance: -
v_gene: TRBV7-2
j_gene: TRBJ2-7

CDR3nt: TGTGCCAGCAGACCCACTTGGCGAAACCAAGAGACCCAGTACTTC
CDR3aa: CASRPTWRNQETQYF
d_gene: -
abundance: many
v_gene: TRBV7-9
j_gene: TRBJ2-5

CDR3nt: TGCAGTGCTACGGTAGCGGGAGCCGTAGATACGCAGTATTTT
CDR3aa: CSATVAGAVDTQYF
d_gene: TRBD2
abundance: few
v_gene: TRBV20-1
j_gene: TRBJ2-3

CDR3nt: TGTGCCACCAGCAGAGACGGTTTTAGCAATCAGCCCCAGCATTTT
CDR3aa: CATSRDGFSNQPQHF
d_gene: -
abundance: -
v_gene: TRBV15
j_gene: TRBJ1-5

CDR3nt: TGCAGTGCTGACCGGGACAGGCAGTACTTC
CDR3aa: CSADRDRQYF
d_gene: TRBD1
abundance: few
v_gene: TRBV20-1
j_gene: TRBJ2-7

CDR3nt: TGTGCCAGCACCCTCTCGGGGGGGGCACCCACTGAAGCTTTCTTT
CDR3aa: CASTLSGGAPTEAFF
d_gene: -
abundance: many
v_gene: TRBV6-5
j_gene: TRBJ1-1

CDR3nt: TGCGCCAGCAGCTCCGGGACAGGGGGCGGCGGGGAGCTGTTTTTT
CDR3aa: CASSSGTGGGGELFF
d_gene: TRBD1
abundance: few
v_gene: TRBV5-1
j_gene: TRBJ2-2

CDR3nt: TGTGCCAGTAGTTTAAGACCTGGGGAGACTGAAGCTTTCTTT
CDR3aa: CASSLRPGETEAFF
d_gene: -
abundance: -
v_gene: TRBV19
j_gene: TRBJ1-1

CDR3nt: TGTGCCAGCAGCCAAGAGAGGTGGGGGACCCAGTACTTC
CDR3aa: CASSQERWGTQYF
d_gene: -
abundance: -
v_gene: TRBV14
j_gene: TRBJ2-5

CDR3nt: TGTGCCAGCAGCCACACCGGGACAGCGATCATGAACACTGAAGCTTTCTTT
CDR3aa: CASSHTGTAIMNTEAFF
d_gene: TRBD1
abundance: -
v_gene: TRBV7-9
j_gene: TRBJ1-1

CDR3nt: TGTGCCAGCAGCTCTCCGACAGGGACTGGAAACACCATATATTTT
CDR3aa: CASSSPTGTGNTIYF
d_gene: TRBD1
abundance: few
v_gene: TRBV5-6
j_gene: TRBJ1-3

CDR3nt: TGCAGCGCTTGGACTAGCGGGAGAAGGAGTTTTGCCTACGAGCAGTACTTC
CDR3aa: CSAWTSGRRSFAYEQYF
d_gene: TRBD2
abundance: -
v_gene: TRBV29-1
j_gene: TRBJ2-7

CDR3nt: TGTGCCAGCAGATCGGGACAGGCCGACAATGAGCAGTTCTTC
CDR3aa: CASRSGQADNEQFF
d_gene: TRBD1
abundance: few
v_gene: TRBV2
j_gene: TRBJ2-1